This TCR beta chain was observed in a study of blood T cells in healthy people across ages. Alongside a J-beta primer mix, a sample-barcoded 5' primer served in a second PCR lasting 7 to 11 cycles. Each CDR3 protein gets one entry after TCRdb re-called the 5' RACE reads with MiXCR. The table shows 850,000 or so distinct CDR3 sequences, with under 35% occurring only once. CDR1 and CDR2 from the germline V gene are SGHNT and YENEEA. The CDR3 contains 19 residues. Losses at the gene ends were 3 bases for V and 4 bases for J; bases not matched to a gene: 18. The sequenced material came from blood. This chain links TRBV11-3 with TRBJ2-1, with TRBD2 identical over 7 bases. This clonotype was sampled from a woman at least 80 years old in good health. The CDR3 nucleotides read TGTGCCAGCAGCTTTCCCCGCTGGCGGGGGAAGGGGATGTACAATGAGCAGTTCTTC. Translated: CASSFPRWRGKGMYNEQFF.